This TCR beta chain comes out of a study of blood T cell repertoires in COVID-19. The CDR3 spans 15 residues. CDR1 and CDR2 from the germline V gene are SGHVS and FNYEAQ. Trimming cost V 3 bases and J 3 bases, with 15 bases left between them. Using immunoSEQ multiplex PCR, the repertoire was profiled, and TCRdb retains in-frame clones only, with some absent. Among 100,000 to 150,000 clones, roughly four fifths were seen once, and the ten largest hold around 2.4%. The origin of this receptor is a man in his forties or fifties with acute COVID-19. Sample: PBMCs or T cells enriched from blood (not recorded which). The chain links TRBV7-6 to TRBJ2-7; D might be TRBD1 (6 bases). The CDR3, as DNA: TGTGCCAGCAGCTTGAGGACAGATCGTTTCTACGAGCAGTACTTC. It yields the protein CASSLRTDRFYEQYF.